These T cell receptor beta chains were read from a single sample in a study of blood T cells in healthy people across ages. TCRdb processed the 5' RACE reads anew with MiXCR; each CDR3 protein has one entry. The sample consists of some 880,000 distinct CDR3 sequences, under 40% of them appearing once. Sequences were obtained from blood. The receptors derive from a young man in good health. Each CDR3 is given with its conserved first and last residue. D genes are given only for firm matches. Rows may omit the clone size; those that give it use once, few, many or a size class.

d_gene: TRBD1
abundance: .
v_gene: TRBV6-2/TRBV6-3
j_gene: TRBJ2-1
CDR3nt: TGTGCCAGCAGTCCTGGACAGGAATACAATGAGCAGTTCTTC
CDR3aa: CASSPGQEYNEQFF

d_gene: TRBD2
abundance: many
v_gene: TRBV7-3
j_gene: TRBJ2-3
CDR3nt: TGTGCCAGCAGCCTCACCGTAGCGGGATCTAGCACAGATACGCAGTATTTT
CDR3aa: CASSLTVAGSSTDTQYF

d_gene: .
abundance: many
v_gene: TRBV7-2
j_gene: TRBJ2-1
CDR3nt: TGTGCCAGCAGCTTAAACCCGGGGACTTACAATGAGCAGTTCTTC
CDR3aa: CASSLNPGTYNEQFF

d_gene: .
abundance: few
v_gene: TRBV4-3
j_gene: TRBJ1-2
CDR3nt: TGCGCCAGCAGTCATTTGACGGCAGACTATGGCTACACCTTC
CDR3aa: CASSHLTADYGYTF

d_gene: TRBD1
abundance: .
v_gene: TRBV7-2
j_gene: TRBJ2-3
CDR3nt: TGTGCCAGCAGCTCGACGGACAGGTCCAGGGGTACAGATACGCAGTATTTT
CDR3aa: CASSSTDRSRGTDTQYF

d_gene: .
abundance: .
v_gene: TRBV14
j_gene: TRBJ2-5
CDR3nt: TGTGCCAGCAGCCAAGCGGGGGAGACCCAGTACTTC
CDR3aa: CASSQAGETQYF

d_gene: TRBD1
abundance: .
v_gene: TRBV29-1
j_gene: TRBJ2-1
CDR3nt: TGCAGCGTTGAAGATCCGGCCGGGACAGGGGCCTACAAGGAGCAGTTCTTC
CDR3aa: CSVEDPAGTGAYKEQFF

d_gene: .
abundance: .
v_gene: TRBV4-3
j_gene: TRBJ1-2
CDR3nt: TGCGCCAGCAGCCCCCTGGTCGGGGACTATGGCTACACCTTC
CDR3aa: CASSPLVGDYGYTF

d_gene: .
abundance: few
v_gene: TRBV10-3
j_gene: TRBJ2-3
CDR3nt: TGTGCCATCAGTGAACGACTAGAGATCACAGATACGCAGTATTTT
CDR3aa: CAISERLEITDTQYF

d_gene: .
abundance: .
v_gene: TRBV7-2
j_gene: TRBJ2-1
CDR3nt: TGTGCCAGCAGCTTATCCCCAGGTGAGGTGGGGAATGAGCAGTTCTTC
CDR3aa: CASSLSPGEVGNEQFF

d_gene: .
abundance: .
v_gene: TRBV5-1
j_gene: TRBJ2-1
CDR3nt: TGCGCCAGCAGCTTGGAGCTAGCAGAGACCCAGTTCTTC
CDR3aa: CASSLELAETQFF

d_gene: TRBD2
abundance: many
v_gene: TRBV12-3/TRBV12-4
j_gene: TRBJ2-5
CDR3nt: TGTGCCAGCAGTTCCCCGCGCCCAGCGGGGGGCGTAGAGACCCAGTACTTC
CDR3aa: CASSSPRPAGGVETQYF

d_gene: .
abundance: few
v_gene: TRBV27
j_gene: TRBJ2-1
CDR3nt: TGTGCCAGCAGCCACATAATCGGAAATGAGCAGTTCTTC
CDR3aa: CASSHIIGNEQFF

d_gene: .
abundance: .
v_gene: TRBV12-3/TRBV12-4
j_gene: TRBJ1-1
CDR3nt: TGTGCCAGCAGGCTCTTTTCTGGGGGGGACACTGAAGCTTTCTTT
CDR3aa: CASRLFSGGDTEAFF

d_gene: TRBD2
abundance: .
v_gene: TRBV27
j_gene: TRBJ2-7
CDR3nt: TGTGCCAGCAGTCCAAGCGGGGGGAAATACGAGCAGTACTTC
CDR3aa: CASSPSGGKYEQYF

d_gene: TRBD1
abundance: few
v_gene: TRBV4-1
j_gene: TRBJ2-7
CDR3nt: TGCGCCAGCAGCCAAGGAGAGGACAGGGACCCCTGCGAGCAGTACTTC
CDR3aa: CASSQGEDRDPCEQYF

d_gene: TRBD1
abundance: .
v_gene: TRBV7-9
j_gene: TRBJ2-7
CDR3nt: TGTGCCAGCAGCTCCCCCGGGACAGGGACCTACGAGCAGTACTTC
CDR3aa: CASSSPGTGTYEQYF

d_gene: TRBD2
abundance: few
v_gene: TRBV27
j_gene: TRBJ2-3
CDR3nt: TGTGCCAGCAGTTTCGGGGCGAAGCGGGGCGGCACAGATACGCAGTATTTT
CDR3aa: CASSFGAKRGGTDTQYF

d_gene: .
abundance: .
v_gene: TRBV6-5
j_gene: TRBJ1-1
CDR3nt: TGTGCCAGCAGTTACTCGAAAACCGGGAACACTGAAGCTTTCTTT
CDR3aa: CASSYSKTGNTEAFF

d_gene: .
abundance: few
v_gene: TRBV10-3
j_gene: TRBJ2-1
CDR3nt: TGTGCCATCAGTGAGTCGGGGGCACCGAGCTCCTACAATGAGCAGTTCTTC
CDR3aa: CAISESGAPSSYNEQFF

d_gene: .
abundance: few
v_gene: TRBV25-1
j_gene: TRBJ1-3
CDR3nt: TGTGCCAGCAGTGAATTGGGGACTGGAAACACCATATATTTT
CDR3aa: CASSELGTGNTIYF

d_gene: .
abundance: many
v_gene: TRBV4-3
j_gene: TRBJ1-2
CDR3nt: TGCGCCAGCAGCCAAGAATATGCCGCCTATGGCTACACCTTC
CDR3aa: CASSQEYAAYGYTF

d_gene: .
abundance: few
v_gene: TRBV25-1
j_gene: TRBJ2-7
CDR3nt: TGTGCCAGCAGTGCCCCCTCCCAGGGGGGGCGTTTAAGCGAGCAGTACTTC
CDR3aa: CASSAPSQGGRLSEQYF

d_gene: .
abundance: few
v_gene: TRBV4-3
j_gene: TRBJ1-1
CDR3nt: TGCGCCAGCAGCCAAGTTCACGGACGCATGAACACTGAAGCTTTCTTT
CDR3aa: CASSQVHGRMNTEAFF

d_gene: TRBD2
abundance: few
v_gene: TRBV7-3
j_gene: TRBJ2-3
CDR3nt: TGTGCCAGCAGCCCTAACGGGGCTCTAGCGGGGGCAGATACGCAGTATTTT
CDR3aa: CASSPNGALAGADTQYF

d_gene: .
abundance: few
v_gene: TRBV20-1
j_gene: TRBJ2-7
CDR3nt: TGCAGTGCTGACCCGGGGGGCTCCTACAATGAGCAGTACTTC
CDR3aa: CSADPGGSYNEQYF

d_gene: .
abundance: many
v_gene: TRBV14
j_gene: TRBJ2-3
CDR3nt: TGTGCCAGCAGCCAAGAAAGAGTGGATACGCAGTATTTT
CDR3aa: CASSQERVDTQYF

d_gene: .
abundance: many
v_gene: TRBV5-1
j_gene: TRBJ2-3
CDR3nt: TGCGCCAGCAGAGTGTGGGTCTCTAGCACAGATACGCAGTATTTT
CDR3aa: CASRVWVSSTDTQYF

d_gene: .
abundance: .
v_gene: TRBV20-1
j_gene: TRBJ2-1
CDR3nt: TGCAGTGCTTCCCCAGCCCAGCTTTACAATGAGCAGTTCTTC
CDR3aa: CSASPAQLYNEQFF

d_gene: TRBD2
abundance: few
v_gene: TRBV2
j_gene: TRBJ2-3
CDR3nt: TGTGCCAGCAGTGATCCGGGACTAGCGGACACAGATACGCAGTATTTT
CDR3aa: CASSDPGLADTDTQYF

d_gene: TRBD2
abundance: .
v_gene: TRBV12-3/TRBV12-4
j_gene: TRBJ2-2
CDR3nt: TGTGCCAGCAGCGGTATAGCGGGGGCCACCGGGGAGCTGTTTTTT
CDR3aa: CASSGIAGATGELFF

d_gene: TRBD2
abundance: few
v_gene: TRBV20-1
j_gene: TRBJ2-3
CDR3nt: TGCAGTGCTAGAGACACTAGCGGGGGGCACACAGATACGCAGTATTTT
CDR3aa: CSARDTSGGHTDTQYF

d_gene: .
abundance: .
v_gene: TRBV20-1
j_gene: TRBJ2-5
CDR3nt: TGCAGTGCTAGAGATCGGGGCAGGGTCGTAGAGACCCAGTACTTC
CDR3aa: CSARDRGRVVETQYF

d_gene: .
abundance: few
v_gene: TRBV5-1
j_gene: TRBJ1-1
CDR3nt: TGCGCCAGCAGCTTGGGGGGAAGCGAAACCATGAACACTGAAGCTTTCTTT
CDR3aa: CASSLGGSETMNTEAFF

d_gene: .
abundance: .
v_gene: TRBV6-2/TRBV6-3
j_gene: TRBJ2-7
CDR3nt: TGTGCCAGCAGTCTCCGGGACCCCGGCGCCTACGAGCAGTACTTC
CDR3aa: CASSLRDPGAYEQYF

d_gene: .
abundance: .
v_gene: TRBV5-1
j_gene: TRBJ1-2
CDR3nt: TGCGCCAGCAGCTTGATAGGGGGATCATCTAACTATGGCTACACCTTC
CDR3aa: CASSLIGGSSNYGYTF

d_gene: TRBD2
abundance: few
v_gene: TRBV20-1
j_gene: TRBJ2-5
CDR3nt: TGCAGTGCGGGGAGGGATGGCGGAGAGACCCAGTACTTC
CDR3aa: CSAGRDGGETQYF

d_gene: .
abundance: many
v_gene: TRBV7-2
j_gene: TRBJ2-5
CDR3nt: TGTGCCAGCAGCTTAGATGGTGGGGGCACTAAGACCCAGTACTTC
CDR3aa: CASSLDGGGTKTQYF

d_gene: .
abundance: .
v_gene: TRBV4-3
j_gene: TRBJ2-2
CDR3nt: TGCGCCAGCAGCCAACGGGTCGACCGATCGAACACCGGGGAGCTGTTTTTT
CDR3aa: CASSQRVDRSNTGELFF

d_gene: TRBD1
abundance: .
v_gene: TRBV29-1
j_gene: TRBJ2-7
CDR3nt: TGCAGCGCCACCGGGACAGTATCCTACGAGCAGTACTTC
CDR3aa: CSATGTVSYEQYF

d_gene: .
abundance: many
v_gene: TRBV9
j_gene: TRBJ2-3
CDR3nt: TGTGCCAGCAGCGGTAGCGGTAGCACAGATACGCAGTATTTT
CDR3aa: CASSGSGSTDTQYF